A single sample is the source of the 15 T cell receptor beta chains below, sequenced in a study of T cell clones after liver transplantation. Sequenced by immunoSEQ multiplex PCR; TCRdb stores in-frame clones only, minus some. The repertoire consists of tens of thousands of clones, with 90% occurring once and the leading ten covering 2% to 3%. The sample here was CD4+ T cells from blood, taken before liver transplant. The source is a human donor who received a liver transplant.

The chain couples TRBV9 to TRBJ2-5, with D unresolved. The germline CDR1 and CDR2 sequences are SGDLS and YYNGEE. CDR3 length: 15 amino acids. V lost 0 bases to trimming and J lost 3 bases, with 12 bases between them. CDR3 region: CASSVGGRVEETQYF. The CDR3 nucleotides are TGTGCCAGCAGCGTAGGGGGTCGGGTAGAAGAGACCCAGTACTTC.

This clone has only a few counts. The rearrangement joins TRBV13 to TRBJ2-7; 8 bases fit TRBD1. The CDR3 is made up of 18 amino acids. J was trimmed by 5 bases and V by 4 bases; bases with no gene match: 19. The germline gives CDR1 PRHDT, CDR2 FYEKMQ (reference sequence). CDR3 nucleotides: TGTGCCAGCAGCTCTACCTTGGTTCCGGGACAGGCGAAAGACGAGCAGTACTTC. Residues: CASSSTLVPGQAKDEQYF. The full variable domain, completed using reference TRBV13 and TRBJ2-7, is AAGVIQSPRHLIKEKRETATLKCYPIPRHDTVYWYQQGPGQDPQFLISFYEKMQSDKGSIPDRFSAQQFSDYHSELNMSSLELGDSALYFCASSSTLVPGQAKDEQYFGPGTRLTVT.

The chain employs TRBV7-2 and TRBJ1-2, with TRBD1 identical over 7 bases. Germline V gives CDR1 SGHTA, CDR2 FQGNSA. Trimming at V came to 3 bases and at J to 4 bases, leaving 2 bases not matched to a gene. The CDR3 extends over 13 amino acids. Here the CDR3 reads CASSFDRAYGYTF. The CDR3 bases are TGTGCCAGCAGCTTCGACAGGGCCTATGGCTACACCTTC.

The chain links TRBV5-1 to TRBJ2-5; 9 bases map to TRBD2. Losses at the gene ends were 4 bases for V and 3 bases for J; bases not matched to a gene: 10. Germline CDR1 and CDR2: SGHRS and YFSETQ. This CDR3 has 16 residues. The CDR3, as DNA: TGCGCCAGCAGCCAAAACGGGGTAGCGGGAGAAGAGACCCAGTACTTC. Translation gives CASSQNGVAGEETQYF. Full variable domain (outside the CDR3, taken from reference TRBV5-1 and TRBJ2-5): KAGVTQTPRYLIKTRGQQVTLSCSPISGHRSVSWYQQTPGQGLQFLFEYFSETQRNKGNFPGRFSGRQFSNSRSEMNVSTLELGDSALYLCASSQNGVAGEETQYFGPGTRLLVL.

V is TRBV5-6 and J is TRBJ2-3; the match to TRBD2 covers 8 bases. Unmatched junction bases numbered 9, after V lost 3 bases and J lost 15 bases. The length of the CDR3 is 12 residues. Germline assignment: CDR1 SGHDT and CDR2 YYEEEE. The CDR3 DNA is TGTGCCAGCAGCTCCGGGACTAGTAGGCCCTATTTT. It codes for CASSSGTSRPYF.

The rearrangement joins TRBV7-3 to TRBJ1-1; a weak D match, TRBD1 (5 bases). The ends were cut back, 4 bases at V and 1 base at J, with 10 bases in the middle. The CDR3 length is 14 residues. Germline V gene sequence: CDR1 SGHTA, CDR2 FQGTGA. The CDR3 region has the DNA TGTGCCAGCAGCTCCGGAGGGGCGAACACTGAAGCTTTCTTT. It is translated as CASSSGGANTEAFF.

The V gene is TRBV28, the J gene TRBJ1-4; maybe TRBD1 (5 bases). V was trimmed by 1 base and J by 8 bases, leaving 11 bases between them. Germline CDR1 is MDHEN and CDR2 is SYDVKM. The CDR3 has 14 residues. Here the CDR3 reads CASSLLGEREKLFF. The CDR3 DNA sequence: TGTGCCAGCAGTTTATTAGGGGAGCGGGAAAAACTGTTTTTT.

This rearrangement joins TRBV4-1 to TRBJ2-3; D unclear. The V end was cut by 2 bases, the J end by 0 bases, with 6 bases between. The CDR3 is made up of 14 amino acids. Germline assignment: CDR1 MGHRA and CDR2 YSYEKL. The CDR3 is CASSQLTSTDTQYF. CDR3 DNA sequence: TGCGCCAGCAGCCAACTGACTAGCACAGATACGCAGTATTTT.

The chain combines TRBV25-1 with TRBJ1-6, with D tentatively TRBD1 (5 bases). V lost 0 bases to trimming and J lost 7 bases, with 13 bases between them. CDR3 length: 16 amino acids. Per the germline V gene, CDR1 is MGHDK and CDR2 is SYGVNS. CDR3 sequence reads: CASSEYPGPGNSPLHF. DNA for the CDR3: TGTGCCAGCAGTGAATATCCAGGGCCTGGCAATTCACCCCTCCACTTT. The whole variable domain, remainder taken from reference TRBV25-1 and TRBJ1-6, is EADIYQTPRYLVIGTGKKITLECSQTMGHDKMYWYQQDPGMELHLIHYSYGVNSTEKGDLSSESTVSRIRTEHFPLTLESARPSHTSQYLCASSEYPGPGNSPLHFGNGTRLTVT.

CDR3 coding DNA: TGTGCCAGCAGCTCGCAGGGGACTAGCGGGAGTGATACGCAGTATTTT. It encodes CASSSQGTSGSDTQYF. This chain links TRBV11-3 with TRBJ2-3; 14 nucleotides match TRBD2. CDR1 and CDR2 (germline): SGHNT, YENEEA. J lost 6 bases, V lost 4 bases, and 6 bases had no gene match. This CDR3 is 16 amino acids long.

The rearrangement links TRBV5-6 to TRBJ2-1; D is perhaps TRBD2 (6 bases). Trimming stripped 4 bases from V and 7 bases from J, with 12 bases between. This CDR3 has 13 amino acids. Germline V lookup: CDR1 SGHDT, CDR2 YYEEEE. The CDR3 coding sequence is TGTGCCAGCAGCCCTGGGACTGGAAATGAGCAGTTCTTC. It codes for CASSPGTGNEQFF.

The chain has TRBV5-6 and TRBJ1-3, with unresolved D. V shed 1 base and J shed 10 bases, with 12 bases lying between them. CDR3 length: 13 residues. Per germline, CDR1 SGHDT and CDR2 YYEEEE. The CDR3, as DNA: TGTGCCAGCAGCTTGATGGCAGAGCGTACCATATATTTT. Protein sequence: CASSLMAERTIYF.

The CDR3 sequence is CASSSQGNRPDTQYF. DNA for the CDR3: TGTGCCAGCAGCTCCCAGGGGAACCGGCCAGATACGCAGTATTTT. The V and J genes are TRBV7-2 and TRBJ2-3, with a possible D match to TRBD1 (6 bases). Per germline, CDR1 SGHTA and CDR2 FQGNSA. V lost 4 bases to trimming and J lost 4 bases, with 15 bases between them. The CDR3 length is 15 residues.

The chain carries TRBV7-9 and TRBJ1-2, with D possibly TRBD1 on 5 matching bases. Trimming cost V 11 bases and J 2 bases, with 12 bases left between them. CDR3 length: 12 amino acids. The germline gives CDR1 SEHNR, CDR2 FQNEAQ (reference sequence). CDR3 in amino acids: CAGGSANYGYTF. As DNA, the CDR3 is TGTGCCGGGGGGTCAGCGAACTATGGCTACACCTTC. The full variable domain, rest sourced from reference TRBV7-9 and TRBJ1-2, is DTGVSQNPRHKITKRGQNVTFRCDPISEHNRLYWYRQTLGQGPEFLTYFQNEAQLEKSRLLSDRFSAERPKGSFSTLEIQRTEQGDSAMYLCAGGSANYGYTFGSGTRLTVV.

The genes are TRBV6-5 and TRBJ2-3; 8 nucleotides agree with TRBD2. CDR1 and CDR2 (germline): MNHEY, SVGAGI. The CDR3 length is 12 residues. With 8 bases clipped from V and 7 bases from J, the junction kept 5 bases outside the gene matches. The CDR3 DNA reads as TGTGCCAGCGGCGGGAGGTCATATACGCAGTATTTT. Amino acids: CASGGRSYTQYF.